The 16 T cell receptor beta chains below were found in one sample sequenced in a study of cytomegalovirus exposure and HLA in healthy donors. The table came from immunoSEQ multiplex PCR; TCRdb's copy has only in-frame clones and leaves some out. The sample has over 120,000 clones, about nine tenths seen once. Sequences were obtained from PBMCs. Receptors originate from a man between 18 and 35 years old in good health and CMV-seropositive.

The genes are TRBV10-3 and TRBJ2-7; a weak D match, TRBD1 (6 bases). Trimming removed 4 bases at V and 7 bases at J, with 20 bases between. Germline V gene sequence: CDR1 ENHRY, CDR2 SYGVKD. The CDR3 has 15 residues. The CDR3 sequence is CAISARQEPTGEQYF. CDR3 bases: TGTGCCATCAGTGCTAGACAGGAGCCTACGGGGGAGCAGTACTTC.

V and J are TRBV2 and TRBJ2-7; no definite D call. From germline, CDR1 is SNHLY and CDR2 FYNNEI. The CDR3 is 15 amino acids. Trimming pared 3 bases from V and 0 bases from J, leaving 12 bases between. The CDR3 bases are TGTGCCAGCAGTGAGGAGCGTAGGAGCTCCTACGAGCAGTACTTC. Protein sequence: CASSEERRSSYEQYF.

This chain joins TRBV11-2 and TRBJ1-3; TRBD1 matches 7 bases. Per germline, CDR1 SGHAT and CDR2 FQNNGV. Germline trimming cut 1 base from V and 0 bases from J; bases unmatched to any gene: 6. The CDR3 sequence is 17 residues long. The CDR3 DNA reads TGTGCCAGCAGCTTAGGGGGGACAGCCCGCTCTGGAAACACCATATATTTT. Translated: CASSLGGTARSGNTIYF.

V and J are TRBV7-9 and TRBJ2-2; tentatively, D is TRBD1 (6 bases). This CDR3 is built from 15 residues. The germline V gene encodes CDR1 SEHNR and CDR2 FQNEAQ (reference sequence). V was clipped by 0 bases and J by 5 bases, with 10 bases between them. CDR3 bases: TGTGCCAGCAGCTTAGCGGGGGCACGGACCGGGGAGCTGTTTTTT. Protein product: CASSLAGARTGELFF.

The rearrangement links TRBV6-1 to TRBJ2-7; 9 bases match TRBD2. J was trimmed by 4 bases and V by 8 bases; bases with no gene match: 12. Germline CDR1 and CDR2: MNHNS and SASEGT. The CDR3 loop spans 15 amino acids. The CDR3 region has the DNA TGTGCCAGCGAGAGAGACGGGACTAGCTTTTACGAGCAGTACTTC. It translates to CASERDGTSFYEQYF.

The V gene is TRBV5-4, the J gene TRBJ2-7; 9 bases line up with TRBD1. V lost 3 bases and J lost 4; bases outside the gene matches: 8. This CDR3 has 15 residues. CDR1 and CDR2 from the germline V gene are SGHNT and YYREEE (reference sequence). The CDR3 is CASSSWTGVVYEQYF. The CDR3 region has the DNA TGTGCCAGCAGCTCGTGGACAGGGGTAGTATACGAGCAGTACTTC. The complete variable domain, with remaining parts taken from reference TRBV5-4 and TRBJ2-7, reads ETGVTQSPTHLIKTRGQQVTLRCSSQSGHNTVSWYQQALGQGPQFIFQYYREEENGRGNFPPRFSGLQFPNYSSELNVNALELDDSALYLCASSSWTGVVYEQYFGPGTRLTVT.

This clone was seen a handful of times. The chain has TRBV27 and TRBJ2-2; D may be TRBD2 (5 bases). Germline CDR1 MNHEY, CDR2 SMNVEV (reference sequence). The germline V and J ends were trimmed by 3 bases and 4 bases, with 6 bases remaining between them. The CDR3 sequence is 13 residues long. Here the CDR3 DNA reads TGTGCCAGCAGTTTTGCGGGCACCGGGGAGCTGTTTTTT. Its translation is CASSFAGTGELFF.

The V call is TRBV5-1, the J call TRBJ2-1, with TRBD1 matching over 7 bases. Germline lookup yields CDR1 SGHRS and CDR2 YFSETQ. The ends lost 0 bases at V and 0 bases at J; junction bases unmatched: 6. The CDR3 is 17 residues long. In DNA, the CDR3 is TGCGCCAGCAGCTTGGATAAGGGGGCAAGCTCCTACAATGAGCAGTTCTTC. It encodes CASSLDKGASSYNEQFF.

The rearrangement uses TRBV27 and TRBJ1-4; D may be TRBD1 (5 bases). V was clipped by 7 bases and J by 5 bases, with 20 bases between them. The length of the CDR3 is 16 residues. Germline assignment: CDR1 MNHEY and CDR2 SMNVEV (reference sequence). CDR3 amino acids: CASTPTLGGVNEKLFF. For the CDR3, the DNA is TGTGCCAGCACTCCCACCCTGGGGGGGGTGAATGAAAAACTGTTTTTT.

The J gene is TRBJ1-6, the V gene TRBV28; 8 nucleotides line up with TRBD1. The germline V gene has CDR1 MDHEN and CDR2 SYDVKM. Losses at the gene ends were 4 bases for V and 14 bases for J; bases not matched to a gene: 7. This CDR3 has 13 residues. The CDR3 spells CASSYQGALTLHF. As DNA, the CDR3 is TGTGCCAGCAGTTACCAGGGGGCTCTAACCCTCCACTTT.

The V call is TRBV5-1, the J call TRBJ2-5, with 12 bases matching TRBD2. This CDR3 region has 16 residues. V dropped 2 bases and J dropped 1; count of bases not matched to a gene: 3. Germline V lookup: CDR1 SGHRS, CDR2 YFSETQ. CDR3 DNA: TGCGCCAGCAGCTTACTGACTAGCGGGAGCCAAGAGACCCAGTACTTC. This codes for CASSLLTSGSQETQYF.

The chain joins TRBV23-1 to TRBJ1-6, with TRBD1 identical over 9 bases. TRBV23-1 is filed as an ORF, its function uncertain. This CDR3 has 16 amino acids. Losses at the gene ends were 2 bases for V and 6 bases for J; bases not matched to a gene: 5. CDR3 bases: TGCGCCAGCAGTCAAGGACAGGGGAGGATTAATTCACCCCTCCACTTT. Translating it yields CASSQGQGRINSPLHF.

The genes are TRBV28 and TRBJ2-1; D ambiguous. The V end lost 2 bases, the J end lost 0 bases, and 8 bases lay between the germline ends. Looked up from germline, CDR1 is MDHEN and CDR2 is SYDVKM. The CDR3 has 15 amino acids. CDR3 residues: CASSLEASSYNEQFF. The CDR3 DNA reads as TGTGCCAGCAGTTTAGAAGCTAGCTCCTACAATGAGCAGTTCTTC.

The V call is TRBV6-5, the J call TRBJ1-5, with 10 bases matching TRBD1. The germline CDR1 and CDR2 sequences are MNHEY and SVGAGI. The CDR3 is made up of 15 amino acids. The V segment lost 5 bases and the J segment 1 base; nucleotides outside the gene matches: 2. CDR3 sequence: CASSADRGSNQPQHF. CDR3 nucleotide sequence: TGTGCCAGCAGTGCGGACAGGGGGAGCAATCAGCCCCAGCATTTT.

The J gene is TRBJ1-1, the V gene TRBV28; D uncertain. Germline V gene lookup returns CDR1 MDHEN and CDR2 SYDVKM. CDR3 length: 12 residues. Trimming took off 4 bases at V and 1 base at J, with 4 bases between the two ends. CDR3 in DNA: TGTGCCAGCAGTTGGCAGAACACTGAAGCTTTCTTT. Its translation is CASSWQNTEAFF.

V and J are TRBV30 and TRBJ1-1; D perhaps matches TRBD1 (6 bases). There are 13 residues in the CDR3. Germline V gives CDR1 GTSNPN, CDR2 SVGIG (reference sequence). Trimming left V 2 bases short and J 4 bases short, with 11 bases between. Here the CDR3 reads CAWSKGVLTEAFF. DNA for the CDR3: TGTGCCTGGAGTAAGGGGGTCCTCACTGAAGCTTTCTTT.